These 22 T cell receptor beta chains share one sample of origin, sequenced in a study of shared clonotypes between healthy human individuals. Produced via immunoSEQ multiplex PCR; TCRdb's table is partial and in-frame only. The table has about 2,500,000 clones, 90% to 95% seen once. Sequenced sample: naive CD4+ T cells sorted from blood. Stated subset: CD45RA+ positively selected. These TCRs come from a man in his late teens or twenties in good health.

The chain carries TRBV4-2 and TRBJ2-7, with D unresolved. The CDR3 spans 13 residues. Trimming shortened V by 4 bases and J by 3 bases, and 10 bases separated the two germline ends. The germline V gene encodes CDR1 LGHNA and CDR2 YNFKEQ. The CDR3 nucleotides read TGTGCCAGCAGCCTATATTCGAGCTACGAGCAGTACTTC. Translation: CASSLYSSYEQYF.

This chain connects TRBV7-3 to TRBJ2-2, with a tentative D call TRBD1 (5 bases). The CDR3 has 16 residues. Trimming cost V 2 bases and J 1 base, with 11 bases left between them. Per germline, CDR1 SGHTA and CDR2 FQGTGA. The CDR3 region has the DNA TGTGCCAGCAGCTTAGGGGTCGGACAGAACACCGGGGAGCTGTTTTTT. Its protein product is CASSLGVGQNTGELFF.

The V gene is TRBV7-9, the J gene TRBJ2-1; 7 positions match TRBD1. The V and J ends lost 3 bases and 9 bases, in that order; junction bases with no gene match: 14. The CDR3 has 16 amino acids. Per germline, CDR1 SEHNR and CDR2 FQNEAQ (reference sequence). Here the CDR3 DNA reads TGTGCCAGCAGCTTGGAACCCAGGACAGGCCAGGCTGAGCAGTTCTTC. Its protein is CASSLEPRTGQAEQFF. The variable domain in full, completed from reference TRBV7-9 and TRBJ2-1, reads DTGVSQNPRHKITKRGQNVTFRCDPISEHNRLYWYRQTLGQGPEFLTYFQNEAQLEKSRLLSDRFSAERPKGSFSTLEIQRTEQGDSAMYLCASSLEPRTGQAEQFFGPGTRLTVL.

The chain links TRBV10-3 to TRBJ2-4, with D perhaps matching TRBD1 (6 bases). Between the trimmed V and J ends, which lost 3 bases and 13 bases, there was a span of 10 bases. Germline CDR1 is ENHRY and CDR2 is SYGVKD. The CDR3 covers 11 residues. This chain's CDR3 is CAISEGGPQYF. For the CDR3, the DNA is TGTGCCATCAGTGAAGGGGGACCACAGTACTTC.

CDR3 region: CASSETGSYNEQFF. CDR3 bases: TGTGCCAGCAGTGAGACGGGCTCCTACAATGAGCAGTTCTTC. V usage is TRBV25-1 and J usage is TRBJ2-1; D is ambiguous. Germline assignment: CDR1 MGHDK and CDR2 SYGVNS. The CDR3 is made up of 14 amino acids. V shed 3 bases and J shed 0 bases, with 6 bases lying between them.

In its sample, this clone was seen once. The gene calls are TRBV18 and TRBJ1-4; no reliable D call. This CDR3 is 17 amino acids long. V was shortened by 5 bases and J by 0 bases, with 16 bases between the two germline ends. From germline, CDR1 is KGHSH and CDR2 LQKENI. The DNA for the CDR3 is TGTGCCAGCTCATCTTCTCGGCGCGGCGCAACTAATGAAAAACTGTTTTTT. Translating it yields CASSSSRRGATNEKLFF.

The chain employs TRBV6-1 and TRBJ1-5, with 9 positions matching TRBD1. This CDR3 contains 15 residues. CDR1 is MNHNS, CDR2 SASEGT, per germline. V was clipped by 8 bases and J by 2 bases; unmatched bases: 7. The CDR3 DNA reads TGTGCCAGCGGCCCACAGGGGGCGGGCAATCAGCCCCAGCATTTT. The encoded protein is CASGPQGAGNQPQHF.

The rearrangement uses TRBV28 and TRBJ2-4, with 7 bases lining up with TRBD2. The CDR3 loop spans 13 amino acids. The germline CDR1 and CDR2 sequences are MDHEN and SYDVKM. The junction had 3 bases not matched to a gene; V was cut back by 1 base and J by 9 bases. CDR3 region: CASSLSGGGIQYF. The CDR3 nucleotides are TGTGCCAGCAGTTTATCGGGGGGTGGCATTCAGTACTTC. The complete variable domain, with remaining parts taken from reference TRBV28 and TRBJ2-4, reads DVKVTQSSRYLVKRTGEKVFLECVQDMDHENMFWYRQDPGLGLRLIYFSYDVKMKEKGDIPEGYSVSREKKERFSLILESASTNQTSMYLCASSLSGGGIQYFGAGTRLSVL.

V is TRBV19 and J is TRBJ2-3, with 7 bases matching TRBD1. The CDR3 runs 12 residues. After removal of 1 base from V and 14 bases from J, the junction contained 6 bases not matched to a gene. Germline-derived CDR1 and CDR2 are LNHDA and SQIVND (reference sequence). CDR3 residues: CASSIAPGQMYF. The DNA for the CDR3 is TGTGCCAGTAGTATAGCCCCGGGACAGATGTATTTT.

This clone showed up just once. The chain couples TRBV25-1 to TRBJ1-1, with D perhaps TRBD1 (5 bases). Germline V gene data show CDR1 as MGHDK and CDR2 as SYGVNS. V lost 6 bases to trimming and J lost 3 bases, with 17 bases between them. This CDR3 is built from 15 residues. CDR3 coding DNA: TGTGCCAGCAGAAACTCAATACGGGGGGACACTGAAGCTTTCTTT. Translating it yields CASRNSIRGDTEAFF.

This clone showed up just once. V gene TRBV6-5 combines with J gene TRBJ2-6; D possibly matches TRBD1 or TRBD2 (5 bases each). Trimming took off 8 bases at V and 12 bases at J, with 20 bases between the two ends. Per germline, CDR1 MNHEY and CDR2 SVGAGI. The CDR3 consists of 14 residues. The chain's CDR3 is CASWSSPGDGVLTF. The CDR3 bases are TGTGCCAGCTGGTCTAGCCCCGGGGACGGCGTCCTGACTTTC.

The chain's CDR3 is CASSPRGLGTVTAEQYF. CDR3 coding DNA: TGTGCCAGCAGCCCACGAGGGTTAGGGACGGTGACCGCCGAGCAGTACTTC. The J gene is TRBJ2-7, the V gene TRBV7-8; D is possibly TRBD1 or TRBD2 (5 bases each). The V gene's germline CDR1 is SGHVS and CDR2 FQNEAQ. V shed 5 bases and J shed 6 bases, with 26 bases lying between them. The CDR3 covers 17 residues.

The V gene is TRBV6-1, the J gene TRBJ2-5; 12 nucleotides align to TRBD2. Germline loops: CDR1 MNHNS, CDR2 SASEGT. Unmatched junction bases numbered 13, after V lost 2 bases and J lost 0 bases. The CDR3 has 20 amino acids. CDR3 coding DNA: TGTGCCAGCAGTGAAAGGGGGTTGCTAGCGGGAGGGCGGTACCAAGAGACCCAGTACTTC. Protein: CASSERGLLAGGRYQETQYF.

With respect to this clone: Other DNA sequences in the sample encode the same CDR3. The CDR3 coding sequence is TGTGCCAGCAGTGAAGGCGGGGGTAACTATGGCTACACCTTC. Translated: CASSEGGGNYGYTF. The genes are TRBV6-1 and TRBJ1-2, with D perhaps matching TRBD1 (5 bases). The ends were cut back, 1 base at V and 1 base at J, with 7 bases in the middle. The CDR3 consists of 14 residues. Germline V CDR1 and CDR2: MNHNS, SASEGT.

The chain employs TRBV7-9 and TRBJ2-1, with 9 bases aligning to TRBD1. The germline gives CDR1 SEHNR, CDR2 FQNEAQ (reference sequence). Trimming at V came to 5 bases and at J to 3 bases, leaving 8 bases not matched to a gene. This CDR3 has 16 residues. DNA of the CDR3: TGTGCCAGCAGCCAGTCCGGGACAGGGTACTACAATGAGCAGTTCTTC. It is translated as CASSQSGTGYYNEQFF.

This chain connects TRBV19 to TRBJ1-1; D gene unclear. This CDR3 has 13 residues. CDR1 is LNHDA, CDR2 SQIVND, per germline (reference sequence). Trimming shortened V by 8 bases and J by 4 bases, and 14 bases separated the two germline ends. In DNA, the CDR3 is TGTGCCAGTCTAGACATTCTCGGCACTGAAGCTTTCTTT. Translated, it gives CASLDILGTEAFF.

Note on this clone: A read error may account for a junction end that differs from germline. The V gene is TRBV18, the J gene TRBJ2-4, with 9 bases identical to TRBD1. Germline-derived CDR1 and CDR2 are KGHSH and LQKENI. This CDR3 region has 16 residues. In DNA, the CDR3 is TGTGCCAGCTCACCTCCTTCACAGGGGGCCACAAACATTCAGTACTTC. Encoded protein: CASSPPSQGATNIQYF.

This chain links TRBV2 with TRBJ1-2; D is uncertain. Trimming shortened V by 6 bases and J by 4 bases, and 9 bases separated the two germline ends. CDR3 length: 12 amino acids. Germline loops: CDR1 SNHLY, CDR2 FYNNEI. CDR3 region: CASRAGSYGYTF. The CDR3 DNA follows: TGTGCCAGCAGAGCAGGTTCCTATGGCTACACCTTC.

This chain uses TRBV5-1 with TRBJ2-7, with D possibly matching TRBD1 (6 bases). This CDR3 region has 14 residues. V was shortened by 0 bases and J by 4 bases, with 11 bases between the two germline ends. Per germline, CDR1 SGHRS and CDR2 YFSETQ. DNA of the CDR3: TGCGCCAGCAGCTTGGTTGGGGGCCAGTACGAGCAGTACTTC. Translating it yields CASSLVGGQYEQYF.

The CDR3 DNA is TGTGCCAGCAGCTCGACTAGCGGGACCGGGGAGCTGTTTTTT. Amino acids: CASSSTSGTGELFF. The rearrangement uses TRBV7-9 and TRBJ2-2; 10 nucleotides agree with TRBD2. Trimming removed 4 bases from V and 5 bases from J; junction bases left unmatched: 1. This CDR3 is 14 amino acids long. Germline-derived CDR1 and CDR2 are SEHNR and FQNEAQ (reference sequence).

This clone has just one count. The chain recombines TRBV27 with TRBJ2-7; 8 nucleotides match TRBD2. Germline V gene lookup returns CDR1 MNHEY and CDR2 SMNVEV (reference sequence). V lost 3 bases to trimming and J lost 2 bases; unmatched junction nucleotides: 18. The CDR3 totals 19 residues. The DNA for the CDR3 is TGTGCCAGCAGTTTCGTTGCCGGGGGGGGTCTAGCAGTGACCTACGAGCAGTACTTC. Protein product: CASSFVAGGGLAVTYEQYF.

CDR3 DNA: TGTGCCAGCAGTAAGGGGCGGAGCAATCAGCCCCAGCATTTT. This gives the protein CASSKGRSNQPQHF. The chain has TRBV28 and TRBJ1-5; D possibly corresponds to TRBD1 (5 bases). Between the trimmed V and J ends, which lost 5 bases and 1 base, there was a span of 9 bases. This CDR3 has 14 residues. The germline CDR1 and CDR2 sequences are MDHEN and SYDVKM.